This entry lists 21 T cell receptor beta chains sequenced from one sample in a study of regulatory and conventional T cells in RAG deficiency. Generated by immunoSEQ multiplex PCR, the TCRdb table keeps only in-frame clones and is missing some. The sample lists under 300 clones, over 30% occurring once. Input material: CD8+ T cells sorted from blood. These receptors all stem from a human donor with RAG deficiency presenting as severe combined immunodeficiency.

By its share, this clone is large. The rearrangement joins TRBV9 to TRBJ1-1, with a possible D match to TRBD1 (5 bases). Trimming took 3 bases from V and 1 from J, leaving 13 bases between them. This CDR3 has 15 residues. Per the germline V gene, CDR1 is SGDLS and CDR2 is YYNGEE. The CDR3 DNA is TGTGCCAGCAGCGAGTGGGGGGGAACGAACACTGAAGCTTTCTTT. Encoded protein: CASSEWGGTNTEAFF.

By its share, this clone is large. The gene calls are TRBV11-3 and TRBJ2-5; 7 bases align to TRBD1. Germline V gene lookup returns CDR1 SGHNT and CDR2 YENEEA. The CDR3 runs to 12 residues. The V segment lost 3 bases and the J segment 5 bases; nucleotides outside the gene matches: 0. CDR3 nucleotides: TGTGCCAGCAGCTTGACAGGGGAGACCCAGTACTTC. This codes for CASSLTGETQYF.

On this clone: This likely traces to a read error, being one base from a far larger clone. V is TRBV7-3 and J is TRBJ1-2, with a weak D call TRBD1 (5 bases). The CDR3 covers 13 residues. Per germline, CDR1 SGHTA and CDR2 FQGTGA. V was pared by 3 bases and J by 3 bases, with 8 bases between. The CDR3 bases are TGTGCCAGCAGCTTGCAGGGATACTATGGCTACACCTTC. The encoded protein is CASSLQGYYGYTF.

There are a few counts of this clone. The chain carries TRBV9 and TRBJ1-1; no firm D call. V shed 4 bases and J shed 0 bases, with 7 bases lying between them. The germline CDR1 and CDR2 sequences are SGDLS and YYNGEE. This CDR3 is built from 13 residues. The CDR3 sequence: CASSWALNTEAFF. DNA for the CDR3: TGTGCCAGCAGCTGGGCACTGAACACTGAAGCTTTCTTT.

This clone was observed a handful of times. This sequence joins TRBV6-5 and TRBJ2-7; D not resolved. V gave up 8 bases and J gave up 2 bases, with 4 bases separating them. This CDR3 has 10 residues. Germline CDR1 reads MNHEY; CDR2 reads SVGAGI. As DNA, the CDR3 is TGTGCCAGCGGGGCCTACGAGCAGTACTTC. As protein: CASGAYEQYF.

The table lists this clone with a few counts. The chain recombines TRBV11-2 with TRBJ2-5; 7 nucleotides line up with TRBD1. This CDR3 contains 12 residues. V shed 3 bases, J shed 5 bases, and the junction held 0 bases outside the gene matches. The germline CDR1 and CDR2 sequences are SGHAT and FQNNGV. In nucleotides, the CDR3 is TGTGCCAGCAGCTTGACAGGGGAGACCCAGTACTTC. As protein: CASSLTGETQYF. Complete variable domain (other parts from reference TRBV11-2 and TRBJ2-5): EAGVAQSPRYKIIEKRQSVAFWCNPISGHATLYWYQQILGQGPKLLIQFQNNGVVDDSQLPKDRFSAERLKGVDSTLKIQPAKLEDSAVYLCASSLTGETQYFGPGTRLLVL.

As to this clone: The junction does not match germline at one end; this may be a read error. J is TRBJ1-2 and V is TRBV4-1; a weak D match, TRBD1 (5 bases). The CDR3 is 13 residues long. CDR1 is MGHRA, CDR2 YSYEKL, per germline. This chain's CDR3 is CASSFQGYYGYTF. CDR3 coding DNA: TGTGCCAGCAGCTTCCAGGGATACTATGGCTACACCTTC.

This rearrangement joins TRBV7-3 to TRBJ1-1; D is unresolved. Germline V gives CDR1 SGHTA, CDR2 FQGTGA. Trimming pared 3 bases from V and 6 bases from J, leaving 8 bases between. CDR3 length equals 12 residues. DNA for the CDR3: TGTGCCAGCAGCTTGTATTCGGCTGAAGCTTTCTTT. Protein: CASSLYSAEAFF.

The J gene is TRBJ1-5, the V gene TRBV7-9; 7 bases match TRBD1. This CDR3 is 14 amino acids long. The J segment lost 3 bases and the V segment lost 4 bases, leaving 3 bases of the junction unmatched. Germline lookup yields CDR1 SEHNR and CDR2 FQNEAQ (reference sequence). The CDR3 region has the DNA TGTGCCAGCAGCTGGGGACAGCCCAATCAGCCCCAGCATTTT. It codes for CASSWGQPNQPQHF.

In this sample, this clone is hyperexpanded (1% or more). The V gene is TRBV7-2, the J gene TRBJ1-5; D unresolved. V was pared by 2 bases and J by 1 base, with 9 bases between. This CDR3 has 15 amino acids. CDR1 is SGHTA, CDR2 FQGNSA, per germline. The CDR3 DNA is TGTGCCAGCAGCTTAACAGAAGGAAGCAATCAGCCCCAGCATTTT. This encodes CASSLTEGSNQPQHF.

This clone was seen only a few times. The J gene is TRBJ1-4, the V gene TRBV7-9, with D perhaps TRBD1 (5 bases). Trimming pared 0 bases from V and 1 base from J, leaving 6 bases between. The CDR3 extends over 15 amino acids. The germline CDR1 and CDR2 sequences are SEHNR and FQNEAQ (reference sequence). In DNA form, the CDR3 reads TGTGCCAGCAGCTTAGCGCAGGGAACTAATGAAAAACTGTTTTTT. Protein: CASSLAQGTNEKLFF.

The chain couples TRBV19 to TRBJ1-2; perhaps TRBD1 as D (6 bases). Trimming took 2 bases from V and 3 from J, leaving 7 bases between them. Germline lookup yields CDR1 LNHDA and CDR2 SQIVND (reference sequence). The CDR3 runs 13 residues. CDR3 coding DNA: TGTGCCAGTAGTATACAGGGGTACTATGGCTACACCTTC. It is translated as CASSIQGYYGYTF.

The rearrangement links TRBV7-9 to TRBJ2-1; D is unresolved. The V and J ends lost 5 bases and 9 bases respectively, with 8 bases between them. This CDR3 has 11 amino acids. CDR1 is SEHNR, CDR2 FQNEAQ, per germline (reference sequence). The CDR3, as DNA: TGTGCCAGCAGCCGTCGGAGTGAGCAGTTCTTC. Amino acids: CASSRRSEQFF.

CDR3: CASSHGTGAAATQHF. DNA for the CDR3: TGCGCCAGCAGCCACGGTACAGGGGCGGCTGCGACCCAGCATTTT. This chain connects TRBV4-1 to TRBJ1-5; TRBD1 matches 7 bases. Looked up from germline, CDR1 is MGHRA and CDR2 is YSYEKL. The junction had 13 bases not matched to a gene; V was cut back by 3 bases and J by 11 bases. The CDR3 is made up of 15 amino acids.

A note on this clone: At the DNA level, this CDR3 is encoded by other sequences in the same sample as well. The CDR3 is CASSLDSPGTGELFF. The CDR3 DNA reads TGTGCCAGCAGCTTAGATAGCCCAGGGACCGGGGAGCTGTTTTTT. This rearrangement joins TRBV11-3 to TRBJ2-2; possible D gene TRBD1, 5 bases. The V gene lost 0 bases and the J gene lost 5 bases, with 10 bases spanning the gap. This CDR3 has 15 amino acids. Germline V CDR1 and CDR2: SGHNT, YENEEA.

This rearrangement joins TRBV4-1 to TRBJ2-5; no clear D gene. V shed 4 bases and J shed 0 bases, with 12 bases lying between them. The length of the CDR3 is 15 residues. Germline V lookup: CDR1 MGHRA, CDR2 YSYEKL. The CDR3 DNA reads TGCGCCAGCAGCCCCCAGCACACGTACCAAGAGACCCAGTACTTC. It translates to CASSPQHTYQETQYF.

By share, this clone counts as large. This sequence joins TRBV27 and TRBJ2-7; D is unclear. The CDR3 is 13 residues long. V was shortened by 2 bases and J by 6 bases, with 11 bases between the two germline ends. Germline CDR1 MNHEY, CDR2 SMNVEV (reference sequence). Written as DNA, the CDR3 is TGTGCCAGCAGTTTACAGAACATGGGCGAGCAGTACTTC. It codes for CASSLQNMGEQYF.

This chain links TRBV7-2 with TRBJ1-2, with D possibly TRBD1 on 5 matching bases. Trimming removed 3 bases at V and 3 bases at J, with 8 bases between. This CDR3 contains 13 residues. Germline values: CDR1 SGHTA, CDR2 FQGNSA. The CDR3 nucleotides read TGTGCCAGCAGCTTCCAGGGATACTATGGCTACACCTTC. Amino acid sequence: CASSFQGYYGYTF.

As DNA, the CDR3 is TGTGCCAGCAGTTACACAGGGGAGACCCAGTACTTC. Its protein is CASSYTGETQYF. The chain is built from TRBV6-8 and TRBJ2-5, with D possibly TRBD1 on 6 matching bases. Germline V gene sequence: CDR1 MNHGY, CDR2 SAAAGT. V was cut by 2 bases and J by 5 bases, with 6 bases left in between. The CDR3 totals 12 residues.

V usage is TRBV7-3 and J usage is TRBJ1-5, with a weak D call TRBD1 (6 bases). Germline V gene sequence: CDR1 SGHTA, CDR2 FQGTGA. Trimming took 4 bases from V and 2 from J, leaving 6 bases between them. This CDR3 contains 13 residues. The CDR3 spells CASSYRGNQPQHF. As DNA, the CDR3 is TGTGCCAGCAGCTACAGGGGCAATCAGCCCCAGCATTTT.

The gene calls are TRBV5-5 and TRBJ2-1; 8 bases are a match to TRBD1. The CDR3 spans 14 residues. V lost 4 bases to trimming and J lost 5 bases; unmatched junction nucleotides: 5. Germline V gene lookup returns CDR1 SGHKS and CDR2 YYEKEE (reference sequence). The CDR3 sequence is CASSPRDRHNEQFF. CDR3 coding DNA: TGTGCCAGCAGCCCCCGGGACAGGCACAATGAGCAGTTCTTC.